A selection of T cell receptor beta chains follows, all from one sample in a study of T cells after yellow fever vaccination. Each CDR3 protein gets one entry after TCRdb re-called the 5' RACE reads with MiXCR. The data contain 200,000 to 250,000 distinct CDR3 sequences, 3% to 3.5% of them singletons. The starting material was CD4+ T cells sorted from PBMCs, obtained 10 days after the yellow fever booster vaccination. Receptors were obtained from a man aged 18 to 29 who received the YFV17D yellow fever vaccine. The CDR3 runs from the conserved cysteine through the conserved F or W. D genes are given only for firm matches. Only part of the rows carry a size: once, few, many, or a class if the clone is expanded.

DNA: TGTGCCACCAGCAGAGGAGGGACAGAGCAGTTCTTC
CDR3: CATSRGGTEQFF
D: -
J: TRBJ2-1
size: many
V: TRBV15

DNA: TGCAGTGCTAGCTCAGGGCCTGGGACAGATACGCAGTATTTT
CDR3: CSASSGPGTDTQYF
D: -
J: TRBJ2-3
size: -
V: TRBV20-1

DNA: TGCAGTGCCAACATGGCTAACTATGGCTACACCTTC
CDR3: CSANMANYGYTF
D: -
J: TRBJ1-2
size: few
V: TRBV20-1

DNA: TGCAGTGCCCCGCTGGGGCACCAGTACTTC
CDR3: CSAPLGHQYF
D: -
J: TRBJ2-5
size: -
V: TRBV20-1

DNA: TGTGCCAGCAGCCCACGAAATCAGGGAACGAAAGGATCACCCCTCCACTTT
CDR3: CASSPRNQGTKGSPLHF
D: -
J: TRBJ1-6
size: many
V: TRBV11-2

DNA: TGTGCCAGCGAGAGTTCCGAAGGGGAGCAGTACTTC
CDR3: CASESSEGEQYF
D: -
J: TRBJ2-7
size: -
V: TRBV18

DNA: TGTGCCAGCAGCGAACAGGGTACTTACTACAATGAGCAGTTCTTC
CDR3: CASSEQGTYYNEQFF
D: -
J: TRBJ2-1
size: few
V: TRBV7-2

DNA: TGTGCCAGCAGCTTATCGCTTCCCTACGCGGCTGGAAACACCATATATTTT
CDR3: CASSLSLPYAAGNTIYF
D: -
J: TRBJ1-3
size: many
V: TRBV7-8

DNA: TGTGCCAGCAGCTTAACCGAGGGCAATCAGCCCCAGCATTTT
CDR3: CASSLTEGNQPQHF
D: -
J: TRBJ1-5
size: many
V: TRBV11-2

DNA: TGTGCCAGCAGCTTTACAGCAAACTATGGCTACACCTTC
CDR3: CASSFTANYGYTF
D: -
J: TRBJ1-2
size: many
V: TRBV7-2

DNA: TGCGCCAGCAGCCAAGACGTTACCGGGGCAGGCACACTAATCTCTAGCACAGATACGCAGTATTTT
CDR3: CASSQDVTGAGTLISSTDTQYF
D: -
J: TRBJ2-3
size: few
V: TRBV4-3

DNA: TGTGCCAGCAGCTTACCCTTGGCGGGGAACACTGAAGCTTTCTTT
CDR3: CASSLPLAGNTEAFF
D: -
J: TRBJ1-1
size: few
V: TRBV7-9

DNA: TGTGCCAGCTCATCCGGGACAGGGCCCTACGAGCAGTACTTC
CDR3: CASSSGTGPYEQYF
D: TRBD1
J: TRBJ2-7
size: few
V: TRBV18

DNA: TGTGCCAGCAGCTTGTGGAGGGCAGAAGGCTACACCTTC
CDR3: CASSLWRAEGYTF
D: -
J: TRBJ1-2
size: many
V: TRBV13

DNA: TGTGCCAGCAGCACAGGGGATCGGGGGAATACGCAGTATTTT
CDR3: CASSTGDRGNTQYF
D: -
J: TRBJ2-3
size: many
V: TRBV7-3

DNA: TGCAGTGCTAGCTGGACAGGGGTCGAGACCCAGTACTTC
CDR3: CSASWTGVETQYF
D: TRBD1
J: TRBJ2-5
size: many
V: TRBV20-1

DNA: TGCAGTGCCGTGGACAGGGGGGAGACCCAGTACTTC
CDR3: CSAVDRGETQYF
D: TRBD1
J: TRBJ2-5
size: -
V: TRBV20-1

DNA: TGTGCCAGCAGCCATCCCTCGGCGGGGATGGGTGAAAAACTGTTTTTT
CDR3: CASSHPSAGMGEKLFF
D: -
J: TRBJ1-4
size: many
V: TRBV3-1

DNA: TGCGCCAGCAGCTTGGGGGGGCGCCGAAATGAGCAGTTCTTC
CDR3: CASSLGGRRNEQFF
D: -
J: TRBJ2-1
size: -
V: TRBV5-1

DNA: TGTGCCAGCCGCGTGCCCGGCACAGATACGCAGTATTTT
CDR3: CASRVPGTDTQYF
D: -
J: TRBJ2-3
size: many
V: TRBV25-1

DNA: TGCGCCAGCAGCTTAGAGGGTACAGATACGCAGTATTTT
CDR3: CASSLEGTDTQYF
D: -
J: TRBJ2-3
size: medium-sized
V: TRBV5-1

DNA: TGTGCCAGCAGTTCCCAGGGGGCAATTAATTCACCCCTCCACTTT
CDR3: CASSSQGAINSPLHF
D: TRBD1
J: TRBJ1-6
size: many
V: TRBV6-5

DNA: TGCAGTGCTAGCTCCCCGAGGGACAGGGAGTCTAGTGAGCAGTTCTTC
CDR3: CSASSPRDRESSEQFF
D: TRBD1
J: TRBJ2-1
size: many
V: TRBV20-1

DNA: TGCAGTGCTAGAGATCCTCGAGGGGGAGCGGACACCATATATTTT
CDR3: CSARDPRGGADTIYF
D: -
J: TRBJ1-3
size: few
V: TRBV20-1

DNA: TGTGCCAGCAATTTCGGGTACACTGAAGCTTTCTTT
CDR3: CASNFGYTEAFF
D: -
J: TRBJ1-1
size: many
V: TRBV2

DNA: TGTGCCAGCAGACCTGGACAGGGGCAAGAGACCCAGTACTTC
CDR3: CASRPGQGQETQYF
D: TRBD1
J: TRBJ2-5
size: many
V: TRBV5-5

DNA: TGTGCCAGCAGCCAAGATGGGGGGAGGGCAGATACGCAGTATTTT
CDR3: CASSQDGGRADTQYF
D: TRBD2
J: TRBJ2-3
size: -
V: TRBV4-2

DNA: TGCGCCAGCAGCACTGGCCTGGTAGAGACCCAGTACTTC
CDR3: CASSTGLVETQYF
D: -
J: TRBJ2-5
size: many
V: TRBV5-1

DNA: TGCGCCAGCGGGGGGCGGGGGACGAGCTCCTACAATGAGCAGTTCTTC
CDR3: CASGGRGTSSYNEQFF
D: -
J: TRBJ2-1
size: -
V: TRBV5-1

DNA: TGCGCCAGCAGCTGGACTAGCGGGAACTACGAGCAGTACTTC
CDR3: CASSWTSGNYEQYF
D: TRBD2
J: TRBJ2-7
size: many
V: TRBV5-1

DNA: TGCAGTGCTATTGGACAGGTAGATCAGCCCCAGCATTTT
CDR3: CSAIGQVDQPQHF
D: TRBD1
J: TRBJ1-5
size: -
V: TRBV20-1